This T cell receptor (beta chain) was sequenced in a study of blood T cell repertoires in COVID-19 (dated by TCRdb to about 2020). About the study as a whole: The collaborator samples originated in the United States, Italy and Spain and spanned the acute and convalescent phases of COVID-19. Samples were obtained from the ongoing ImmuneRACE study (first 160 participants) and from 1,000 to 1,500 subjects provided by 6 global collaborators. Where available, HLA class I and class II types were obtained from metadata supplied by the sample provider rather than from assay-based typing. The dataset comprised deeply sampled blood TCRbeta repertoires from subjects exposed to, actively infected with, or recovered from COVID-19. Nearly every sample came with metadata listing a de-identified subject ID, COVID-19 status, age in years and sex. The repertoires were made available in a free public database intended to serve as a resource for research on the immune response to SARS-CoV-2. The material from the prospective study consisted of cDNA or gDNA derived from T cells, B-cell-depleted T cells, or PBMCs. Points the paper makes about the study in general: The quantity of clinical and demographic metadata differed by source and by participant and was supplied without curation.

Turning to this clone: Its antigen is currently not known. Base qualities are not at hand, and no much larger clone is one base apart.

The CDR3 numbers 15 residues from cysteine through phenylalanine. Solely the CDR3 DNA is kept, with 45 bases framed from the first base. Clipping removes 5 bases from V and 8 bases from J, with 11 as the unmatched junction base count. From a lookup of the germline V gene, CDR1 and CDR2 are SGHTA and FQGNSA. In the prospective study, participants were about 18 to 95 years old, resided in about two dozen geographic areas of the United States, and were enrolled through a virtual design. To assign participants to cohorts, the prospective study relied on clinical history that participants themselves reported in a screening survey and a study questionnaire. Each participant in the prospective study had whole blood, serum and a nasopharyngeal or oropharyngeal swab collected by mobile phlebotomists. Participants in the prospective study had the option to provide additional blood draws and questionnaires over a 2-month period. Before DNA extraction, blood samples from the prospective study were shipped at room temperature or frozen.

The immunoSEQ Assay, a bias-controlled multiplex PCR, was used to amplify TCRbeta CDR3 regions from genomic DNA. On the study's bioinformatics: The number of nucleated cells in each sample was estimated from the amplification of reference gene primers within the assay. Sequence reads were collapsed and filtered to measure the absolute abundance of every unique TCRbeta CDR3 rearrangement. For each sample, productive Simpson clonality was calculated as the square root of Simpson's diversity index across productive rearrangements. The source is immuneACCESS, and TCRdb retained only in-frame sequences with V and J called. Part of the clones is not carried over; for the studies checked, unresolved V genes explain less than half of this, and the remainder is unexplained. That table furnishes V, J and clone size, whereas the DNA furnished D and trimming. This sample is represented by about 340,000 clones; about 86% of them were singletons. Around 4% of the sample comes from the top ten.

The source material was PBMCs or T cells enriched from blood (not recorded which). The receptor chain draws on TRBV7-2 and TRBJ2-2; a stretch of 7 junction bases matches TRBD2. The TCR comes from a woman in her 40s with acute COVID-19. The CDR3 protein is CASSQGTLSGGELFF. The DNA sequence is given as TGTGCCAGCAGCCAGGGAACCCTTAGCGGGGGGGAGCTGTTTTTT.